Sequencing of this T cell receptor (beta chain) was carried out in a study of T cells in Graves' hyperthyroidism and ophthalmopathy. Across the whole study: It was at initial diagnosis, before any treatment, that peripheral blood was collected. Overall study findings and caveats: Also found in blood were most expanded thyroid clonotypes above 0.001.

Calling Graves' hyperthyroidism stable meant ophthalmopathy did not progress within 18 months. Amplified regions were TCR beta CDR3 sequences from RNA transcripts. First-round RT-PCR with HTBI primers amplified the TCR CDR3 region. TCRdb reprocessed the multiplex PCR reads via MiXCR and lists one record per CDR3 protein. The profile covers around 450,000 distinct CDR3 sequences, with 15% to 19% appearing a single time and 7.5% to 9% taken by the ten largest. V lost 1 base and J lost 0, with 13 bases in between. This CDR3 is 17 amino acids long. Germline loops: CDR1 LGHDT, CDR2 YNNKEL (reference sequence). This clonotype was counted ten times or more. What it binds is unknown.

The V gene is TRBV3-1, the J gene TRBJ1-3; D is possibly TRBD1 (5 bases). Input material: blood. The receptor was derived from a woman younger than 30 with Graves' hyperthyroidism. The CDR3 DNA sequence: TGTGCCAGCAGCCAAGCTTTGGGGGGAGCCTCTGGAAACACCATATATTTT. Protein product: CASSQALGGASGNTIYF.